This TCR beta chain is from a study of blood T cell repertoires in COVID-19. TCRdb's table, derived via immunoSEQ multiplex PCR, lists solely in-frame clones and lacks some. Among around 180,000 clones listed, around 82% were seen once. The CDR3 covers 15 residues. V was shortened by 1 base and J by 3 bases, with 12 bases between the two germline ends. Germline V gene sequence: CDR1 MNHEY, CDR2 SMNVEV (reference sequence). Material: peripheral blood. The gene calls are TRBV27 and TRBJ1-1; no reliable D call. The sequence was collected from a woman of 80 years or more with active or convalescent COVID-19. Here the CDR3 DNA reads TGTGCCAGCAGTTTATTCGGGGTGGGGTACACTGAAGCTTTCTTT. It is translated as CASSLFGVGYTEAFF.